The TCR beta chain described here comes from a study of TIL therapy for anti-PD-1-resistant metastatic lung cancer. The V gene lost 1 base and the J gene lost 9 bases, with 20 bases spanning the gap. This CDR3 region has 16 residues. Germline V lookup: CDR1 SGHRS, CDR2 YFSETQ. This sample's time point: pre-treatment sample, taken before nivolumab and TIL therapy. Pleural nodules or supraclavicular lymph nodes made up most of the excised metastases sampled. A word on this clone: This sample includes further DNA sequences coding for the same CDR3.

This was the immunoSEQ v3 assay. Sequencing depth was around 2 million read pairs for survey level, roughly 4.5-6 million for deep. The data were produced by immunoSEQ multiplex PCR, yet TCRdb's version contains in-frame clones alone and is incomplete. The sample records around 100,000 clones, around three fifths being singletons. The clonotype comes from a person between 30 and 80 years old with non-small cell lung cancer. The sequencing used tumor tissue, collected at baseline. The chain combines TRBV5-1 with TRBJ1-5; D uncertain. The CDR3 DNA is TGCGCCAGCAGCTTGCAAATGGCGTGCAAAATGGGGCCCCAGCATTTT. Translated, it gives CASSLQMACKMGPQHF.